This TCR beta chain was recorded in a study of T cell clonotyping in hematopoietic cell transplantation. Sequencing was performed with immunoSEQ multiplex PCR; in TCRdb, only in-frame clones are kept and a portion is missing. The sample includes 45,000 to 60,000 clones, over 75% of them seen just once. Germline V gives CDR1 SGHTA, CDR2 FQGNSA. V shed 5 bases and J 4 bases; nucleotides not matched to a gene: 13. The CDR3 loop spans 16 amino acids. Documented time point: recipient sample about 28 days before transplant, after cytoreduction. The genes are TRBV7-2 and TRBJ1-2; the match to TRBD1 covers 7 bases. The origin of this receptor is a man between 60 and 75 years old with biphenotypic leukemia. Some clones in this sample may be carry-over from other donors' samples. The sequencing here drew on peripheral blood mononuclear cells, taken before stem cell transplant. The CDR3 spells CASSRRPGTAFYGYTF. The CDR3 DNA sequence: TGTGCCAGCAGCCGACGACCGGGGACAGCCTTCTATGGCTACACCTTC.